Presented here are 8 T cell receptor beta chains from one specimen sequenced in a study of cytomegalovirus exposure and HLA in healthy donors. The PCR contained 60 Vbeta and 13 Jbeta primers. The method was immunoSEQ multiplex PCR; TCRdb's version includes in-frame clones alone and lacks a portion of them. The repertoire has about 200,000 clones, around nine tenths of them found once; the top ten carry roughly 1.8%. Sequences were obtained from PBMCs. The origin of the receptors is a woman between 18 and 29 years old in good health and CMV-seronegative.

The chain is built from TRBV19 and TRBJ2-2, with D possibly being TRBD1 (6 bases). The ends were cut back, 5 bases at V and 4 bases at J, with 17 bases in the middle. Germline assignment: CDR1 LNHDA and CDR2 SQIVND (reference sequence). CDR3 length equals 16 residues. CDR3 in amino acids: CASSGITGTATGELFF. As DNA, the CDR3 is TGTGCCAGTAGTGGAATCACAGGGACGGCCACCGGGGAGCTGTTTTTT.

This chain connects TRBV5-6 to TRBJ2-7, with 10 bases identical to TRBD1. This CDR3 spans 15 amino acids. Per germline, CDR1 SGHDT and CDR2 YYEEEE. V lost 3 bases, J lost 4 bases, and 7 bases stayed unmatched. CDR3 loop: CASSSRDRGWYEQYF. The CDR3 coding sequence is TGTGCCAGCAGCTCGCGGGACAGGGGTTGGTACGAGCAGTACTTC.

This chain links TRBV6-1 with TRBJ2-5; perhaps TRBD2 as D (7 bases). The ends were cut back, 3 bases at V and 5 bases at J, with 16 bases in the middle. CDR3 length: 15 residues. CDR1 MNHNS and CDR2 SASEGT come from the germline V gene. The CDR3, as DNA: TGTGCCAGCAGTGAGGGAACGGGGGGCGTGGAGACCCAGTACTTC. It specifies CASSEGTGGVETQYF.

V gene TRBV29-1 combines with J gene TRBJ1-1; TRBD1 matches 7 bases. There are 17 residues in the CDR3. The trim removed 0 bases at V and 1 base at J, leaving 11 bases unmatched. Germline CDR1 is SQVTM and CDR2 is ANQGSEA. The CDR3 nucleotides read TGCAGCGTTGAAGATCAAGGGGGCAGGGGCCCGAACACTGAAGCTTTCTTT. Protein: CSVEDQGGRGPNTEAFF.

J is TRBJ2-5 and V is TRBV5-1; no definite D call. V dropped 0 bases and J dropped 2 bases, with 8 bases sitting between them. Germline V CDR1 and CDR2: SGHRS, YFSETQ. CDR3 size: 14 residues. DNA for the CDR3: TGCGCCAGCAGCTTGGAGCAGGTACAAGAGACCCAGTACTTC. This codes for CASSLEQVQETQYF.

The chain joins TRBV6-5 to TRBJ2-7; 7 nucleotides match TRBD1. Germline values: CDR1 MNHEY, CDR2 SVGAGI. The CDR3 consists of 13 residues. Germline trimming cut 5 bases from V and 2 bases from J; bases unmatched to any gene: 3. The CDR3, as DNA: TGTGCCAGCAGTCTTGGGACAGCCTACGAGCAGTACTTC. This gives the protein CASSLGTAYEQYF.

The chain joins TRBV7-3 to TRBJ1-1; TRBD1 is a possible D gene (6 bases). Trimming removed 1 base from V and 4 bases from J, with 10 bases in between. The CDR3 runs to 14 residues. CDR1 is SGHTA, CDR2 FQGTGA, per germline. The CDR3 DNA reads as TGTGCCAGCAGCTTAAGGGGGCAAAGCACTGAAGCTTTCTTT. Residues: CASSLRGQSTEAFF.

The chain combines TRBV6-5 with TRBJ2-7; D call uncertain. With 4 bases removed from V and 6 bases from J, the gap between germline ends came to 19 bases. The germline V gene has CDR1 MNHEY and CDR2 SVGAGI. The CDR3 is made up of 15 amino acids. The CDR3 region is CASSSSHRPSGEQYF. CDR3 sequence (DNA): TGTGCCAGCAGTTCCTCCCATAGGCCCTCGGGCGAGCAGTACTTC.